The present T cell receptor beta chain was sequenced within a study of regulatory T cells in long-lasting Graves disease. Time point specified: persistent/refractory GD, antithyroid drugs over 5 years with positive TRAb. RNA extracted from PBMCs served as the sequencing template. Relying on iRepertoire HTBI primers and Arm-PCR of CDR3 regions, the team built TCR beta libraries. A single record per CDR3 protein comes from TCRdb applying MiXCR to the multiplex PCR reads. The table includes 350,000 to 450,000 distinct CDR3 sequences, 20% to 25% detected once. The CDR3 runs 12 residues. Germline CDR1 reads MGHDK; CDR2 reads SYGVNS. With 7 bases removed from V and 4 bases from J, the gap between germline ends came to 7 bases.

This TCR came from a woman aged 40 to 55 with Graves disease. The sequencing here drew on peripheral blood mononuclear cells (PBMCs), taken when the disease was refractory, from a patient treated with antithyroid drugs. The chain is built from TRBV25-1 and TRBJ2-2, with no clear D. The CDR3 protein is CASTQGTGELFF. In nucleotides, the CDR3 is TGTGCCAGCACCCAAGGCACCGGGGAGCTGTTTTTT. The variable domain in full, with the rest retrieved from reference TRBV25-1 and TRBJ2-2, is EADIYQTPRYLVIGTGKKITLECSQTMGHDKMYWYQQDPGMELHLIHYSYGVNSTEKGDLSSESTVSRIRTEHFPLTLESARPSHTSQYLCASTQGTGELFFGEGSRLTVL.